A selection of T cell receptor beta chains follows, all from one sample in a study of response to subunit inactivated influenza vaccine. A single record per CDR3 protein comes from TCRdb applying MiXCR to the RT-PCR reads. This sample carries 650,000 to 850,000 distinct CDR3 sequences, approximately 15% of them seen once, and the ten largest clones take around 6.5%. The specimen was PBMCs from blood, collected 14 to 15 days before vaccination. These receptors came from a man aged 50 or older who received an inactivated influenza vaccine. CDR3s include the opening cysteine and the closing phenylalanine or tryptophan.

V gene	J gene	CDR3 protein
TRBV6-1	TRBJ2-6	CASTPAGGDTGANVLTF
TRBV29-1	TRBJ2-1	CSADRGLEQFF
TRBV20-1	TRBJ2-1	CSANPLSGSSYNEQFF
TRBV5-1	TRBJ2-2	CASSFDGANTGELFF
TRBV6-2/TRBV6-3	TRBJ2-5	CAATRTYQETQYF
TRBV14	TRBJ2-1	CASRRGLDPYNEQFF
TRBV2	TRBJ1-1	CASSGQGSGATEAFF
TRBV5-1	TRBJ2-7	CASSPRGDYEQYF
TRBV7-3	TRBJ2-1	CASSRSGGTSYNEQFF
TRBV7-9	TRBJ2-4	CASSTRQAKNIQYF
TRBV12-3/TRBV12-4	TRBJ2-7	CASSEGREYEQYF
TRBV20-1	TRBJ1-2	CSASARTGLTNYGYTF
TRBV28	TRBJ2-5	CASSRTGGLVETQYF
TRBV18	TRBJ1-6	CASSIAGSSYNSPLHF
TRBV3-1	TRBJ1-6	CASSLRQGGSPLHF
TRBV12-3/TRBV12-4	TRBJ1-5	CASRPTGRGNQPQHF
TRBV20-1	TRBJ2-5	CSARLAGRGETQYF
TRBV7-2	TRBJ1-2	CASTPTGDYGYTF
TRBV20-1	TRBJ2-1	CSARTSGTHEQFF
TRBV6-5	TRBJ2-1	CASSYTDSYNEQFF
TRBV29-1	TRBJ2-5	CSVRNQKTQYF
TRBV4-3	TRBJ1-4	CASSQELRDQVFF
TRBV12-3/TRBV12-4	TRBJ2-1	CASRKGLAGVYNEQFF
TRBV28	TRBJ1-1	CASSFSRGAFF
TRBV20-1	TRBJ2-7	CSAGRTGGVDEQYF
TRBV20-1	TRBJ1-2	CSARGGLGGYTF
TRBV7-2	TRBJ1-4	CASSLTWGVTNEKLFF
TRBV10-3	TRBJ2-7	CAISRTAYEQYF
TRBV4-3	TRBJ2-1	CASSQELAGGKNEQFF
TRBV5-5	TRBJ2-3	CASSGDLDTQYF
TRBV2	TRBJ2-7	CASSEAQGAEQYF
TRBV4-3	TRBJ2-1	CASSQDSGGRNEQFF
TRBV2	TRBJ1-6	CASRNSYGGSPLHF
TRBV5-1	TRBJ2-5	CASSLRQGGNQETQYF
TRBV19	TRBJ2-7	CASSILGSGYEQYF
TRBV12-3/TRBV12-4	TRBJ1-1	CASSTRRTVTNTEAFF
TRBV6-2/TRBV6-3	TRBJ2-3	CASSYSIPQGKDPDTQYF